This TCR beta chain was observed in a study of shared clonotypes between healthy human individuals. Looking at the study overall: CD4 naive and CD4 memory each took three plates per donor, while CD8 naive took two and CD8 memory one. Broader study findings: Clonotypes which were not shared had lower generation probabilities than clonotypes that all four donors shared. Among several donors, roughly 5% of naive CD4 clonotypes were found in common.

Germline-derived CDR1 and CDR2 are MNHNS and SASEGT. Trimming took 4 bases from V and 2 from J, leaving 17 bases between them. This CDR3 region has 16 residues. On this clone itself: Its antigen remains unidentified.

Libraries were prepared by immunoSEQ multiplex PCR; TCRdb keeps only in-frame clonotypes and omits some of them. The repertoire holds 2 million to 3 million clones, with 93% as singletons. The material sequenced was naive CD4+ T cells from PBMCs. Subset given: CD45RA+ positively selected. The sequence was obtained from a young man in good health. Some clones in this sample may be carry-over from other donors' samples. This sequence joins TRBV6-1 and TRBJ2-5; tentative D call: TRBD2 (7 bases). The CDR3 nucleotides read TGTGCCAGCAGTGCTAGGGGAGGGGGGCTACAAGAGACCCAGTACTTC. It codes for CASSARGGGLQETQYF.